These T cell receptor beta chains were read from a single sample in a study of blood T cell repertoires in COVID-19. The method was immunoSEQ multiplex PCR; TCRdb's version includes in-frame clones alone and lacks a portion of them. The sample has approximately 260,000 clones, around 83% seen once. Sequences were obtained from peripheral blood. Source of these receptors: a woman aged 55-75 years with active or convalescent COVID-19. Each CDR3 is given with its conserved first and last residue. D genes are given only for firm matches. Clone size is shown for a subset of rows, as once, few, many or a class of expanded clone.

TRBJ2-3,TRBD1,TRBV19,once,CASSVIGQGGTDTQYF,TGTGCCAGTAGTGTGATAGGACAGGGGGGCACAGATACGCAGTATTTT
TRBJ2-7,TRBD2,TRBV10-2,-,CASSDGSGGVNEQYF,TGCGCCAGCAGTGATGGTAGCGGGGGGGTAAACGAGCAGTACTTC
TRBJ2-3,TRBD2,TRBV4-1,-,CASSPIAFKRGADTQYF,TGCGCCAGCAGCCCTATCGCTTTCAAGCGGGGGGCAGATACGCAGTATTTT
TRBJ1-5,-,TRBV5-1,-,CASSPFRGGNQPQHF,TGCGCCAGCAGCCCCTTTCGTGGGGGGAATCAGCCCCAGCATTTT
TRBJ1-1,-,TRBV13,few,CASSPHEGGRDTEAFF,TGTGCCAGCAGCCCCCATGAAGGGGGAAGGGACACTGAAGCTTTCTTT
TRBJ2-3,-,TRBV6-5,-,CASSYTSQGLADTQYF,TGTGCCAGCAGTTACACTTCGCAGGGGCTAGCAGATACGCAGTATTTT
TRBJ1-1,TRBD1,TRBV29-1,-,CSVETGFTEAFF,TGCAGCGTTGAGACAGGGTTCACTGAAGCTTTCTTT
TRBJ1-1,TRBD1,TRBV6-6,once,CASSYPGQGALAEAFF,TGTGCCAGCAGTTACCCTGGACAGGGGGCTCTAGCTGAAGCTTTCTTT
TRBJ1-1,-,TRBV2,-,CASTSSEVRNTEAFF,TGTGCCAGCACATCCTCCGAGGTGAGGAACACTGAAGCTTTCTTT
TRBJ1-3,-,TRBV27,-,CASSRAQGSGNTIYF,TGTGCCAGCAGTCGGGCCCAGGGCTCTGGAAACACCATATATTTT
TRBJ1-6,-,TRBV5-1,many,CASSLGHRDTNSPLHF,TGCGCCAGCAGCTTAGGGCACCGGGACACGAATTCACCCCTCCACTTT
TRBJ2-3,-,TRBV6-2/TRBV6-3,-,CASSQRLVTQYF,TGTGCCAGCAGCCAGCGTCTTGTTACGCAGTATTTT
TRBJ2-1,TRBD2,TRBV11-2,-,CASSYAGGSYNEQFF,TGTGCCAGCAGCTATGCGGGGGGGTCCTACAATGAGCAGTTCTTC
TRBJ1-1,-,TRBV11-2,-,CASSLGRGTEAFF,TGTGCCAGCAGCTTAGGGAGGGGCACTGAAGCTTTCTTT
TRBJ1-4,TRBD1,TRBV7-9,-,CASSQTGGSTNEKLFF,TGTGCCAGCAGCCAGACAGGGGGCTCTACTAATGAAAAACTGTTTTTT
TRBJ2-3,-,TRBV5-1,-,CASNKWGRDGGTDTQYF,TGCGCCAGCAACAAATGGGGCAGGGATGGAGGCACAGATACGCAGTATTTT
TRBJ1-2,TRBD1,TRBV5-1,-,CASSLEGGIGGYTF,TGCGCCAGCAGCTTGGAAGGGGGCATCGGAGGCTACACCTTC
TRBJ2-3,TRBD2,TRBV7-9,-,CASSLGVISGGFVTDTQYF,TGTGCCAGCAGCTTAGGTGTGATTAGCGGGGGGTTCGTCACAGATACGCAGTATTTT
TRBJ2-2,TRBD2,TRBV5-1,-,CASSLRLGGGAAGELFF,TGCGCCAGCAGCTTACGACTAGGCGGGGGGGCCGCCGGGGAGCTGTTTTTT
TRBJ1-6,TRBD1,TRBV27,few,CASSEYGTGVVSPLHF,TGTGCCAGCAGTGAGTACGGGACAGGGGTGGTTTCACCCCTCCACTTT
TRBJ2-1,TRBD2,TRBV19,-,CATLSGGTQHSSYNEQFF,TGTGCCACCCTAAGCGGGGGGACCCAGCATAGCTCCTACAATGAGCAGTTCTTC
TRBJ1-2,-,TRBV6-6,-,CASRQGSTYGYTF,TGTGCCAGCAGACAGGGCTCGACCTATGGCTACACCTTC
TRBJ1-5,TRBD1,TRBV9,once,CASSVGQGVDQPQHF,TGTGCCAGCAGCGTAGGACAGGGGGTCGATCAGCCCCAGCATTTT
TRBJ1-2,TRBD1,TRBV5-6,once,CASSLFERGRSGYTF,TGTGCCAGCAGCTTGTTCGAGAGGGGGCGGAGTGGCTACACCTTC
TRBJ1-1,TRBD1,TRBV9,-,CASSSRTGNTEAFF,TGTGCCAGCAGCTCCCGGACAGGGAACACTGAAGCTTTCTTT
TRBJ2-1,TRBD1,TRBV11-2,-,CASSPGQSSYNEQFF,TGTGCCAGCAGCCCGGGACAGAGCTCCTACAATGAGCAGTTCTTC
TRBJ1-5,-,TRBV7-8,-,CASSPEVWVRVTGKYQPQHF,TGTGCCAGCAGCCCCGAAGTGTGGGTCAGGGTTACAGGAAAATATCAGCCCCAGCATTTT
TRBJ1-1,TRBD1,TRBV7-9,-,CASSLWAGTGGDGAFF,TGTGCCAGCAGCTTATGGGCCGGGACAGGGGGCGACGGTGCTTTCTTT
TRBJ1-6,-,TRBV2,-,CASRKTENSPLHF,TGTGCCAGCAGAAAGACAGAAAATTCACCCCTCCACTTT
TRBJ2-7,TRBD1,TRBV19,-,CASSSGTGGYEQYF,TGTGCCAGTAGTTCCGGGACAGGGGGCTACGAGCAGTACTTC
TRBJ2-7,TRBD2,TRBV7-8,-,CASSRGLAGASSYEQYF,TGTGCCAGCAGCCGAGGACTAGCGGGGGCCTCCTCCTACGAGCAGTACTTC
TRBJ1-1,-,TRBV19,-,CASRRERDTEAFF,TGTGCCAGTAGACGGGAGAGAGACACTGAAGCTTTCTTT
TRBJ1-1,TRBD1,TRBV11-2,-,CASSFRGQMNTEAFF,TGTGCCAGCAGCTTCAGGGGACAGATGAACACTGAAGCTTTCTTT
TRBJ1-1,-,TRBV19,few,CASSIVRRYTEAFF,TGTGCCAGTAGTATAGTTCGGCGGTACACTGAAGCTTTCTTT
TRBJ2-7,TRBD1,TRBV6-6,-,CASSYSLGQGANEQYF,TGTGCCAGCAGTTACTCGTTAGGACAGGGGGCCAACGAGCAGTACTTC
TRBJ1-1,-,TRBV19,-,CASSSSGDGTEAFF,TGTGCCAGTAGTTCGTCGGGGGATGGGACTGAAGCTTTCTTT
TRBJ2-5,TRBD2,TRBV2,-,CASSELAGGYQETQYF,TGTGCCAGCAGTGAACTAGCGGGAGGGTACCAAGAGACCCAGTACTTC
TRBJ2-5,-,TRBV4-1,-,CASSQNRGGTQYF,TGCGCCAGCAGCCAAAACAGGGGAGGGACCCAGTACTTC
TRBJ1-2,-,TRBV2,-,CASSGTLDGYTF,TGTGCCAGCAGCGGGACACTTGATGGCTACACCTTC
TRBJ1-2,TRBD1,TRBV7-2,-,CASSLPPGQSMGYTF,TGTGCCAGCAGCTTACCACCGGGACAGTCTATGGGCTACACCTTC
TRBJ1-1,TRBD1,TRBV13,-,CASSPGGRNTEAFF,TGTGCCAGCAGTCCAGGGGGTAGGAACACTGAAGCTTTCTTT